This TCR beta chain appears in the sequencing data of a study of regulatory T cells in long-lasting Graves disease. The germline V gene has CDR1 MNHNS and CDR2 SASEGT. Unmatched junction bases numbered 9, after V lost 10 bases and J lost 4 bases. CDR3 length equals 13 residues. This sample's time point: persistent/refractory GD, antithyroid drugs over 5 years with positive TRAb. Following extraction of RNA from PBMCs, that RNA was used to make the TCR library. HTBI primers from iRepertoire and Arm-PCR of CDR3 regions yielded the TCR beta libraries. TCRdb redid the calling of the multiplex PCR reads with MiXCR, one entry per CDR3 protein. The sample yields fewer than 450,000 distinct CDR3 sequences, less than 25% seen once.

The sample was peripheral blood mononuclear cells (PBMCs), taken when the disease was refractory, from a patient treated with antithyroid drugs. The chain joins TRBV6-1 to TRBJ2-5; 7 bases are a match to TRBD2. The origin of this receptor is a female donor with Graves disease. The CDR3 sequence: CATGGRRGETQYF. CDR3 bases: TGTGCCACGGGGGGTAGGAGGGGAGAGACCCAGTACTTC.